The 30 T cell receptor beta chains in this list originate from one sample, sequenced in a study of T cells expressing NK-cell markers (dated by TCRdb to 2018 to 2021). The receptor library was made with 5' RACE. The listed sequencing device is Illumina HiSeq 2000. TCRdb reprocessed the raw reads; every CDR3 protein sequence is a single record, and DNA is not supplied. The sample's clone listing holds 500,000 to 700,000 distinct CDR3 sequences. Under 4.5% of the sample goes to the ten largest clones. The sequencing sample was made of blood T cells: a sorted CD56 or NKG2C T cell subset, CD4+ or CD8+ T cells, or bulk PBMC T cells (not recorded which). The receptors here all came from a man aged 18-30 years in good health. Donor details come from another sample of the same person, matched by shared clones.

The gene calls are TRBV24-1 and TRBJ2-4; TCRdb's D call of TRBD2 is untestable without DNA. Germline lookup yields CDR1 KGHDR and CDR2 SFDVKD. The CDR3 runs to 16 residues. CDR3 loop: CATSDSSGRDKNIQYF.

J is TRBJ2-1 and V is TRBV9; TCRdb lists TRBD1, though no DNA is available to test this call. The germline gives CDR1 SGDLS, CDR2 YYNGEE. The CDR3 consists of 15 residues. CDR3 sequence: CASSISGTGPVEQFF. Full variable domain (rest looked up from reference TRBV9 and TRBJ2-1): DSGVTQTPKHLITATGQRVTLRCSPRSGDLSVYWYQQSLDQGLQFLIQYYNGEERAKGNILERFSAQQFPDLHSELNLSSLELGDSALYFCASSISGTGPVEQFFGPGTRLTVL.

V gene TRBV25-1 combines with J gene TRBJ2-1; TCRdb calls TRBD2, which cannot be checked without DNA. Germline V gives CDR1 MGHDK, CDR2 SYGVNS. The CDR3 runs to 17 residues. The CDR3 region is CASSATPGLAGDNEQFF.

The CDR3 spells CASSPNLGQGTGNQPQHF. This chain connects TRBV7-8 to TRBJ1-5; TCRdb's D call, TRBD1, is unchecked because there is no DNA. CDR3 length: 18 amino acids. Germline CDR1 reads SGHVS; CDR2 reads FQNEAQ.

The J gene is TRBJ2-1, the V gene TRBV7-9; the TRBD2 assignment by TCRdb is unverifiable without DNA. Germline V CDR1 and CDR2: SEHNR, FQNEAQ (reference sequence). The length of the CDR3 is 16 residues. The CDR3 loop is CASSLEASGGDNEQFF. Based on the CDR3 plus reference TRBV7-9 and TRBJ2-1, the full variable domain is DTGVSQNPRHKITKRGQNVTFRCDPISEHNRLYWYRQTLGQGPEFLTYFQNEAQLEKSRLLSDRFSAERPKGSFSTLEIQRTEQGDSAMYLCASSLEASGGDNEQFFGPGTRLTVL.

The chain uses TRBV5-1 and TRBJ2-1; as DNA is missing, the TRBD2 call by TCRdb cannot be tested. Germline CDR1 reads SGHRS; CDR2 reads YFSETQ. The CDR3 totals 15 residues. This CDR3 reads CASSGIGTKYNEQFF.

The V gene is TRBV20-1, the J gene TRBJ2-1; with no DNA, the TCRdb D assignment of TRBD2 cannot be verified. Looked up from germline, CDR1 is DFQATT and CDR2 is SNEGSKA (reference sequence). This CDR3 has 16 residues. The CDR3 here is CSARKGRTLRGHEQFF.

This chain's CDR3 is CASTEGARELFF. The V gene is TRBV28, the J gene TRBJ2-2; TCRdb outputs TRBD1, but without DNA this stays unchecked. The germline V gene encodes CDR1 MDHEN and CDR2 SYDVKM. The CDR3 loop spans 12 amino acids. The full variable domain, its missing parts supplied by reference TRBV28 and TRBJ2-2, is DVKVTQSSRYLVKRTGEKVFLECVQDMDHENMFWYRQDPGLGLRLIYFSYDVKMKEKGDIPEGYSVSREKKERFSLILESASTNQTSMYLCASTEGARELFFGEGSRLTVL.

The chain couples TRBV21-1 to TRBJ2-6; TCRdb gives TRBD1 as the D gene, but with no DNA this cannot be confirmed. TRBV21-1 is assigned pseudogene status. The CDR3 is 18 residues long. The CDR3: CASSKVPTGSSGANVLTF.

The J gene is TRBJ2-2, the V gene TRBV4-1; there is no DNA to check the TCRdb D call of TRBD1. The CDR3 length is 16 residues. Germline values: CDR1 MGHRA, CDR2 YSYEKL. The CDR3 reads CASSQEAGTNTGELFF.

The chain is built from TRBV12-3 or TRBV12-4 and TRBJ2-2; TCRdb picks TRBD2, but there is no DNA to check that call. The CDR3 spans 12 residues. This chain's CDR3 is CASTPEAGELFF.

The chain employs TRBV20-1 and TRBJ2-7; checking the TCRdb D call of TRBD1 is not possible without DNA. Germline V gene sequence: CDR1 DFQATT, CDR2 SNEGSKA (reference sequence). The CDR3 loop spans 16 amino acids. CDR3 residues: CSARDLGGGKSYEQYF.

The chain joins TRBV29-1 to TRBJ2-1; the TCRdb call, TRBD1, lacks DNA for checking. Germline lookup yields CDR1 SQVTM and CDR2 ANQGSEA. This CDR3 region has 13 residues. CDR3: CSVGPIMGDEQFF.

This CDR3 is CASSNQKDRFQQPQHF. The rearrangement links TRBV7-8 to TRBJ1-5; the D call from TCRdb, TRBD1, cannot be confirmed without DNA. In germline, CDR1 is SGHVS, CDR2 FQNEAQ. The length of the CDR3 is 16 residues.

CDR3: CATTEKYNNEQFF. This rearrangement joins TRBV28 to TRBJ2-1. Germline V CDR1 and CDR2: MDHEN, SYDVKM. CDR3 length: 13 residues.

CDR3 amino acids: CSAPAPTSGSGETQYF. This chain uses TRBV20-1 with TRBJ2-5; with no DNA, the TCRdb D assignment of TRBD2 cannot be verified. CDR1 and CDR2 from the germline V gene are DFQATT and SNEGSKA (reference sequence). The CDR3 sequence is 16 residues long.

The chain is built from TRBV7-8 and TRBJ2-1; TCRdb proposes TRBD2, but this gene call is untestable without DNA. In germline, CDR1 is SGHVS, CDR2 FQNEAQ. The CDR3 is 15 residues long. CDR3: CASSPLRGGSNEQFF.

The gene calls are TRBV5-1 and TRBJ2-2; as DNA is missing, the TRBD2 call by TCRdb cannot be tested. There are 19 residues in the CDR3. The germline gives CDR1 SGHRS, CDR2 YFSETQ. The CDR3 protein is CASSRFPPNSGQDTGELFF.

The genes are TRBV4-1 and TRBJ2-5; TCRdb names TRBD2, which stays unverified in the absence of DNA. Germline loops: CDR1 MGHRA, CDR2 YSYEKL. The CDR3 is 14 residues long. The CDR3 is CASSPREGEETQYF.

The chain recombines TRBV29-1 with TRBJ2-2. This CDR3 spans 13 amino acids. In germline, CDR1 is SQVTM, CDR2 ANQGSEA. CDR3 in amino acids: CSVGVVNTGELFF.

V is TRBV7-9 and J is TRBJ2-6; TCRdb indicates TRBD2, and absent DNA this call remains unverified. The CDR3 is 16 residues long. Per germline, CDR1 SEHNR and CDR2 FQNEAQ (reference sequence). The CDR3 is CASREGSSSGANVLTF.

J is TRBJ2-1 and V is TRBV21-1; there is no DNA to check the TCRdb D call of TRBD1. TRBV21-1 counts as a pseudogene. The CDR3 spans 14 residues. CDR3: CASSKHGQYNEQFF.

The chain has TRBV29-1 and TRBJ2-4; without DNA, the TCRdb call of TRBD1 cannot be checked. From germline, CDR1 is SQVTM and CDR2 ANQGSEA. The CDR3 is 17 residues long. The CDR3 here is CSVYDRGKVEAKNIQYF.

The rearrangement uses TRBV3-1 and TRBJ2-1; TCRdb picks TRBD2, but there is no DNA to check that call. The CDR3 runs 13 residues. Germline V gives CDR1 LGHDT, CDR2 YNNKEL (reference sequence). CDR3 protein: CASGTSGYDEQFF.

V gene TRBV7-9 combines with J gene TRBJ2-7; TCRdb's D call of TRBD1 is untestable without DNA. The CDR3 is made up of 14 amino acids. Germline V gene lookup returns CDR1 SEHNR and CDR2 FQNEAQ (reference sequence). The CDR3 loop reads CASSPTGLGREQYF.

V and J are TRBV24-1 and TRBJ2-5; the TCRdb call, TRBD2, lacks DNA for checking. This CDR3 is 15 amino acids long. Germline loops: CDR1 KGHDR, CDR2 SFDVKD. The CDR3 is CATSGTSGPQETQYF.

The chain uses TRBV27 and TRBJ2-2. Germline V gene lookup returns CDR1 MNHEY and CDR2 SMNVEV (reference sequence). CDR3 size: 11 residues. CDR3 protein: CASMRRGELFF.

The J gene is TRBJ2-1, the V gene TRBV6-5; TCRdb indicates TRBD1, and absent DNA this call remains unverified. Germline CDR1 is MNHEY and CDR2 is SVGAGI. This CDR3 has 16 residues. CDR3 residues: CASSYSSGNVYNEQFF.

The chain carries TRBV20-1 and TRBJ2-5; TCRdb's assignment of TRBD1 cannot be checked, as there is no DNA. The CDR3 runs 17 residues. CDR1 is DFQATT and CDR2 is SNEGSKA in the germline V gene (reference sequence). The CDR3 is CSARDRRQGRGKETQYF.

The V and J genes are TRBV29-1 and TRBJ1-1. CDR1 and CDR2 (germline): SQVTM, ANQGSEA. CDR3 length: 11 amino acids. The chain's CDR3 is CSGQKATEAFF.